This TCR beta chain comes out of a study of shared clonotypes between healthy human individuals. Trimming cost V 6 bases and J 4 bases, with 9 bases left between them. The CDR3 contains 11 residues. The germline CDR1 and CDR2 sequences are GTSNPN and SVGIG (reference sequence). Repertoires were generated with immunoSEQ multiplex PCR, while TCRdb's copy carries only in-frame clones and drops some. Here the sample spans hundreds of thousands of clones, less than 85% being singletons. This chain connects TRBV30 to TRBJ1-1; the D gene is possibly TRBD1 (5 bases). The sample was memory CD4+ T cells sorted from blood. This sample's subset: CD45RA-negative fraction. The clonotype comes from a woman aged 25 to 39 in good health. DNA for the CDR3: TGTGCCTGTCAGGGTCCCACTGAAGCTTTCTTT. This gives the protein CACQGPTEAFF.